Many counts were recorded for the clone carrying this T cell receptor (beta chain). No antigen is known for it. CDR3 length: 12 amino acids. The germline gives CDR1 SGHTA, CDR2 FQGNSA. The V end lost 3 bases, the J end lost 1 base, and 3 bases lay between the germline ends. This entry is derived from a study of T cells in Graves' hyperthyroidism and ophthalmopathy. Study-wide points: Most thyroid clonotypes with frequency above 0.001 were detected in blood.

TCR beta CDR3 sequences were amplified from RNA transcripts. The primer set for the first-round RT-PCR of the TCR CDR3 was HTBI. TCRdb reprocessed the multiplex PCR reads via MiXCR and lists one record per CDR3 protein. The data show more than 75,000 distinct CDR3 sequences, over 50% seen once. Patients aged 18 to 65 had newly diagnosed hyperthyroidism that had lasted under 2 months. Used for diagnoses were clinical symptoms, serum thyroxine and TRAb, thyroid ultrasound and orbital computed tomography. This chain joins TRBV7-2 and TRBJ2-5; D gene ambiguous. This TCR was recovered from a woman aged 40 to 50 with Graves' hyperthyroidism. Sequenced input: blood. The CDR3 DNA follows: TGTGCCAGCAGCTTTATCCAAGAGACCCAGTACTTC. It translates to CASSFIQETQYF.